The rows below give T cell receptor beta chains drawn from one sample of a study of blood T cell repertoires in COVID-19. Some clones are missing from TCRdb's copy, which holds only in-frame ones; the method was immunoSEQ multiplex PCR. The sample includes 150,000 to 200,000 clones, more than 70% of them seen just once. The sequencing sample was made of peripheral blood. The receptors stem from a man aged 40-50 years with active or convalescent COVID-19. CDR3s leave out the opening cysteine and the closing phenylalanine or tryptophan. The order of the fields is V gene, clone size, J gene, CDR3 protein. Clone size appears in some rows only: once, few, many, or a class for an expanded clone.

v_call: TRBV7-2
clone_size: -
j_call: TRBJ1-2
cdr3_aa: ASSLEGGRGPGGYT

v_call: TRBV19
clone_size: -
j_call: TRBJ1-4
cdr3_aa: ASSEPGQGSGREKLF

v_call: TRBV20-1
clone_size: -
j_call: TRBJ1-1
cdr3_aa: SASPPGLSNTEAF

v_call: TRBV18
clone_size: -
j_call: TRBJ2-7
cdr3_aa: ASSKFTDRAYEQY

v_call: TRBV28
clone_size: -
j_call: TRBJ2-2
cdr3_aa: ASVSGQGGTGELF

v_call: TRBV27
clone_size: -
j_call: TRBJ2-7
cdr3_aa: ASSNRTNKDEQY

v_call: TRBV15
clone_size: -
j_call: TRBJ1-1
cdr3_aa: ATSRVLLRGRGESGAF

v_call: TRBV9
clone_size: once
j_call: TRBJ2-7
cdr3_aa: ASSGIGEKGATFGEQY

v_call: TRBV5-6
clone_size: once
j_call: TRBJ2-7
cdr3_aa: ASSAASGATYEQY

v_call: TRBV7-3
clone_size: -
j_call: TRBJ2-1
cdr3_aa: ASSSLAGDHNEQF

v_call: TRBV3-1/TRBV3-2
clone_size: -
j_call: TRBJ1-2
cdr3_aa: ASSQDERGYT

v_call: TRBV12-5
clone_size: -
j_call: TRBJ2-5
cdr3_aa: ASGEGGTQY

v_call: TRBV28
clone_size: -
j_call: TRBJ2-7
cdr3_aa: ASLSRGGSYEQY

v_call: TRBV9
clone_size: once
j_call: TRBJ2-1
cdr3_aa: ASSVNSGNEQF

v_call: TRBV4-2
clone_size: -
j_call: TRBJ2-1
cdr3_aa: ASSQARTSGYNEQF

v_call: TRBV7-6
clone_size: few
j_call: TRBJ2-1
cdr3_aa: ASSRVGTSGGTSYNEQF

v_call: TRBV19
clone_size: -
j_call: TRBJ2-7
cdr3_aa: ASSGNRDRVYEQY

v_call: TRBV28
clone_size: -
j_call: TRBJ1-2
cdr3_aa: ASSLWSGTEG

v_call: TRBV19
clone_size: -
j_call: TRBJ1-5
cdr3_aa: ASSNAGRQSNQPQH

v_call: TRBV28
clone_size: -
j_call: TRBJ2-3
cdr3_aa: ASSPNRGLERLTDTQY

v_call: TRBV27
clone_size: -
j_call: TRBJ2-1
cdr3_aa: ASSFSAGGSYNEQF

v_call: TRBV7-2
clone_size: -
j_call: TRBJ2-3
cdr3_aa: ASSLFLTSGTERTDTQY

v_call: TRBV6-5
clone_size: -
j_call: TRBJ1-5
cdr3_aa: ASSSTGGVNQPQH

v_call: TRBV6-5
clone_size: once
j_call: TRBJ1-4
cdr3_aa: ASSYSTGFGEKLF

v_call: TRBV4-2
clone_size: -
j_call: TRBJ1-6
cdr3_aa: ASSQGPPGAQTKYNSPLH

v_call: TRBV28
clone_size: -
j_call: TRBJ1-1
cdr3_aa: ASSGRTGARAEAF

v_call: TRBV9
clone_size: -
j_call: TRBJ2-7
cdr3_aa: ASSVASTSYEQY

v_call: TRBV5-1
clone_size: -
j_call: TRBJ2-1
cdr3_aa: ASSLRLAGGPLSYNEQF

v_call: TRBV2
clone_size: few
j_call: TRBJ2-5
cdr3_aa: ASSRTGWRETQY

v_call: TRBV2
clone_size: -
j_call: TRBJ1-1
cdr3_aa: ASSAKRGMGTEAF

v_call: TRBV30
clone_size: -
j_call: TRBJ2-7
cdr3_aa: AWSVKRSGGGYEQY

v_call: TRBV2
clone_size: few
j_call: TRBJ1-2
cdr3_aa: ASSGAYPNYGYT

v_call: TRBV27
clone_size: -
j_call: TRBJ2-1
cdr3_aa: ASSQTGLDEQF

v_call: TRBV2
clone_size: -
j_call: TRBJ2-5
cdr3_aa: ASRSGGQETQY

v_call: TRBV12-5
clone_size: -
j_call: TRBJ1-1
cdr3_aa: ATSTMNTEAF

v_call: TRBV7-9
clone_size: few
j_call: TRBJ1-5
cdr3_aa: ASSLALQGELQPQH

v_call: TRBV28
clone_size: -
j_call: TRBJ1-5
cdr3_aa: ASSFSGGPHQPQH

v_call: TRBV5-1
clone_size: -
j_call: TRBJ1-4
cdr3_aa: ASSRGQGAEKLF

v_call: TRBV24-1
clone_size: -
j_call: TRBJ2-7
cdr3_aa: ATSESGNSYEQY

v_call: TRBV29-1
clone_size: -
j_call: TRBJ1-2
cdr3_aa: SVVGDRGPYGYT

v_call: TRBV6-1
clone_size: -
j_call: TRBJ2-7
cdr3_aa: ASSELGLYEQY

v_call: TRBV6-6
clone_size: -
j_call: TRBJ1-3
cdr3_aa: ASSYSVGFGNTIY

v_call: TRBV12-3/TRBV12-4
clone_size: once
j_call: TRBJ1-2
cdr3_aa: ASSLPGLGGYT

v_call: TRBV11-1
clone_size: few
j_call: TRBJ2-2
cdr3_aa: ASSPQVRGTGELF

v_call: TRBV6-4
clone_size: -
j_call: TRBJ2-3
cdr3_aa: ASSDRSGGFTDTQY

v_call: TRBV6-2/TRBV6-3
clone_size: once
j_call: TRBJ1-5
cdr3_aa: ASSSGLGGVRPQH

v_call: TRBV11-3
clone_size: -
j_call: TRBJ2-7
cdr3_aa: ASSLGSGLGSSEQY

v_call: TRBV5-1
clone_size: -
j_call: TRBJ2-7
cdr3_aa: ASSRGTGKDYEQY

v_call: TRBV7-2
clone_size: -
j_call: TRBJ1-2
cdr3_aa: ASSLILGTGGVGYT

v_call: TRBV7-9
clone_size: -
j_call: TRBJ2-7
cdr3_aa: ASSQGQGHEQY

v_call: TRBV4-3
clone_size: -
j_call: TRBJ2-2
cdr3_aa: ASSQGWGLRTGELF

v_call: TRBV30
clone_size: -
j_call: TRBJ2-1
cdr3_aa: AWSKDRGGEQF

v_call: TRBV24-1
clone_size: -
j_call: TRBJ1-5
cdr3_aa: ATSGVGRGGNQPQH

v_call: TRBV5-1
clone_size: -
j_call: TRBJ2-5
cdr3_aa: ASSLASGRVKETQY